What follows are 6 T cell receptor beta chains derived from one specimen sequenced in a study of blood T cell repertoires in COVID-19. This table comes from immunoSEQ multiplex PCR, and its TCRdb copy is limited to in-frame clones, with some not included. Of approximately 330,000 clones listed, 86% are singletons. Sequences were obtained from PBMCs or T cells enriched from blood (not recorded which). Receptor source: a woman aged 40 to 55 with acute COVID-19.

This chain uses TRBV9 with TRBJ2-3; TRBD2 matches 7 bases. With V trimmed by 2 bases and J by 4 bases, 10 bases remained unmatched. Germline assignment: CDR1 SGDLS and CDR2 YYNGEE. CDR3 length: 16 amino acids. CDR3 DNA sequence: TGTGCCAGCAGCGTCACGACGGGGGGTGTTCCAGATACGCAGTATTTT. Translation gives CASSVTTGGVPDTQYF.

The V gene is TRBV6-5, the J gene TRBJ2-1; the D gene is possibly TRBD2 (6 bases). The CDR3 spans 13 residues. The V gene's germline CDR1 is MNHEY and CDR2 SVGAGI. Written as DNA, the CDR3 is TGTGCGTCCCGGGGGACCTCTTACAATGAGCAGTTCTTC. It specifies CASRGTSYNEQFF.

DNA of the CDR3: TGCGCCAGCGCAGCGGGAAGTAATGAAAAACTGTTTTTT. This gives the protein CASAAGSNEKLFF. The chain joins TRBV5-1 to TRBJ1-4; D not resolved. There are 13 residues in the CDR3. The V gene lost 7 bases and the J gene lost 4 bases, with 11 bases spanning the gap. CDR1 and CDR2 (germline): SGHRS, YFSETQ.

The CDR3 bases are TGTGCCAGCAGCCCGAGCTATGGCTACACCTTC. It specifies CASSPSYGYTF. The chain links TRBV11-2 to TRBJ1-2; D is uncertain. The CDR3 contains 11 residues. Germline CDR1 SGHAT, CDR2 FQNNGV. V was cut by 5 bases and J by 4 bases, with 5 bases left in between.

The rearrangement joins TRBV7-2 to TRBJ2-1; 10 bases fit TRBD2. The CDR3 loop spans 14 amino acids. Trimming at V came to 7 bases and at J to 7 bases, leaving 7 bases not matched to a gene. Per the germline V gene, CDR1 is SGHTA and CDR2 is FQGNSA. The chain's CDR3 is CASKREGLWNEQFF. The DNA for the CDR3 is TGTGCCAGCAAGCGGGAGGGCCTCTGGAATGAGCAGTTCTTC.

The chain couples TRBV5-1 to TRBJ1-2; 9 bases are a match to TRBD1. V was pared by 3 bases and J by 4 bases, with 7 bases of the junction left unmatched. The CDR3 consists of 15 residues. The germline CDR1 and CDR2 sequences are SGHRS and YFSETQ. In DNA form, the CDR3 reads TGCGCCAGCAGCTCTACGGGACAGGGTATCTATGGCTACACCTTC. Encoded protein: CASSSTGQGIYGYTF.